This TCR beta chain was observed in a study of early T cells in non-severe SARS-CoV-2 infection. Study conclusions and caveats: The study's VDJdb matching favored anti-spike CD8 responses and missed private and CD4 specificities.

A word on this clonotype: The antigen is not known.

One entry per CDR3 protein, called by TCRdb with MiXCR from the 5' RACE reads. The table includes some 48,000 distinct CDR3 sequences, about 7.8% detected once. The germline gives CDR1 DFQATT, CDR2 SNEGSKA (reference sequence). This CDR3 has 13 amino acids. V was clipped by 4 bases and J by 8 bases, with 15 bases between them. The chain combines TRBV20-1 with TRBJ2-1; TRBD1 is a possible D gene (5 bases). The sequence was obtained from an adult who was a healthcare worker with PCR-confirmed SARS-CoV-2 infection or an uninfected control (not recorded which). The specimen sequenced was whole blood. CDR3 in amino acids: CSAKGWKSDEQFF. CDR3 bases: TGCAGTGCTAAGGGGTGGAAATCGGATGAGCAGTTCTTC.